Shown below are 2 T cell receptor beta chains from a single sample sequenced in a study of T-cell memory formation after mild COVID-19. Each CDR3 protein gets one entry after TCRdb re-called the 5' RACE reads with MiXCR. The table includes roughly 150,000 distinct CDR3 sequences, around 14% detected once. The specimen was PBMCs or a T cell subset sorted from them (not recorded which). The receptors were sampled from an adult woman who had mild COVID-19 (a few samples of this study predate the infection). Cell type and time point are not known.

The chain couples TRBV7-6 to TRBJ2-5; possibly TRBD2 for D (5 bases). V lost 2 bases and J 2 bases, leaving 18 bases between the germline ends. This CDR3 has 17 amino acids. Germline-derived CDR1 and CDR2 are SGHVS and FNYEAQ. The CDR3 bases are TGTGCCAGCAGCTTAAACGATGCGGGCCGGAATCAAGAGACCCAGTACTTC. Its protein product is CASSLNDAGRNQETQYF.

This clonotype has more than one count but fewer than ten. The chain has TRBV12-3 or TRBV12-4 and TRBJ2-1; tentatively, D is TRBD1 or TRBD2 (5 bases each). This CDR3 spans 11 amino acids. V shed 3 bases and J shed 10 bases, with 7 bases lying between them. DNA for the CDR3: TGTGCCAGCAGTTTGGGGGTCGAGCAGTTCTTC. Encoded protein: CASSLGVEQFF.